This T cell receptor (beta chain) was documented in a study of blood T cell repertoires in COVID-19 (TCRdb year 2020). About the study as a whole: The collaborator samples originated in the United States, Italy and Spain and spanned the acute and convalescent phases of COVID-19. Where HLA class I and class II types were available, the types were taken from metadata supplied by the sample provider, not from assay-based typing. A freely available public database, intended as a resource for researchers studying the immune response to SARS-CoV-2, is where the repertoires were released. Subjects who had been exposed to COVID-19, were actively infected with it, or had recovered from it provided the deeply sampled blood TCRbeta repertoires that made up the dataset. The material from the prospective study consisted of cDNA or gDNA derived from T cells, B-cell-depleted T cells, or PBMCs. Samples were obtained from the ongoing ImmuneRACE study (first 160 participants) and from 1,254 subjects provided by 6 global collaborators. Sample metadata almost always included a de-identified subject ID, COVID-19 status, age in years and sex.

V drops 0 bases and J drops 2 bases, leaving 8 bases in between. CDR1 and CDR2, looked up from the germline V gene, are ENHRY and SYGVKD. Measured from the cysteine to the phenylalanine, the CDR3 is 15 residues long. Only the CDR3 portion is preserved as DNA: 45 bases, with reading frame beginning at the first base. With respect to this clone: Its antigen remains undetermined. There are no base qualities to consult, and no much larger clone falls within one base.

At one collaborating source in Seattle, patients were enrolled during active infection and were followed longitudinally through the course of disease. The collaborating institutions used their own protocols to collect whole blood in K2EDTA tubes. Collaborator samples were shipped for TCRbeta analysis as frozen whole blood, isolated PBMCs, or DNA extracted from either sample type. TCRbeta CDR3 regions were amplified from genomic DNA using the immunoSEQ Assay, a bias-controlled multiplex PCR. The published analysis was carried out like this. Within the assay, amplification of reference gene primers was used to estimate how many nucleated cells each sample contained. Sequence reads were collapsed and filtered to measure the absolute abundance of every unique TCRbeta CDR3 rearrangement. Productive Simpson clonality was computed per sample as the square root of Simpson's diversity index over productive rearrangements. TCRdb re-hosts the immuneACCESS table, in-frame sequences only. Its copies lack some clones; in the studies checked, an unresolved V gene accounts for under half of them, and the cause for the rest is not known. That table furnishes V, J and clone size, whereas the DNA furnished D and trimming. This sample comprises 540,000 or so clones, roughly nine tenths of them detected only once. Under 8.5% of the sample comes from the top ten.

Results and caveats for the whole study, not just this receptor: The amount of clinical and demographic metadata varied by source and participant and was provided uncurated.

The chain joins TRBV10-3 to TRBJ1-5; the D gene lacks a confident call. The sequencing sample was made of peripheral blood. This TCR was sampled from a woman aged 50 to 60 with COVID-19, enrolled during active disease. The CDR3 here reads CAISESLPGNQPQHF. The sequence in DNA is TGTGCCATCAGTGAGTCTCTCCCGGGCAATCAGCCCCAGCATTTT.